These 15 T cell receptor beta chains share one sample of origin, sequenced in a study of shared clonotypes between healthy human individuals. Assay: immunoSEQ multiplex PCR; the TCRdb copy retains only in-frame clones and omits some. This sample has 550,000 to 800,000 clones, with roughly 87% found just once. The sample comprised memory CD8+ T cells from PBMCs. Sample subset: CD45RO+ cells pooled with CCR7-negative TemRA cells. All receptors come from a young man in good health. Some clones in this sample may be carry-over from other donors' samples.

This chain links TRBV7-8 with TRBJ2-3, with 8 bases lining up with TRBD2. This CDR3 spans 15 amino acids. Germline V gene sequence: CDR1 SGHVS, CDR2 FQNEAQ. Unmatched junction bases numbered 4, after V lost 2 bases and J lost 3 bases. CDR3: CASSLLGGRTDTQYF. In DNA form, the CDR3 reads TGTGCCAGCAGCTTATTGGGCGGGAGGACAGATACGCAGTATTTT.

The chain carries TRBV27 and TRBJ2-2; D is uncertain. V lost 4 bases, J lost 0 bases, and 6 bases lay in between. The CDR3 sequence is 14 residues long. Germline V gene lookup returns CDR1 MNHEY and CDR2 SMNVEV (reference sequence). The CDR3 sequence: CASSSRTNTGELFF. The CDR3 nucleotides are TGTGCCAGCAGTTCCAGGACGAACACCGGGGAGCTGTTTTTT.

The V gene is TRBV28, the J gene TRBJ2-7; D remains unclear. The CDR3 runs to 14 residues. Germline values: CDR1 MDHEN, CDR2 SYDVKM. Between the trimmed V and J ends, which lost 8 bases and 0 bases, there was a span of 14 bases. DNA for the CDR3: TGTGCCAGCCAACAGAAGTGGACCTCCTACGAGCAGTACTTC. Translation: CASQQKWTSYEQYF.

CDR3 loop: CASSESATLETQYF. The CDR3 DNA reads as TGTGCCAGCAGTGAAAGCGCTACCCTGGAGACCCAGTACTTC. The rearrangement links TRBV2 to TRBJ2-5; D is unresolved. Germline V gives CDR1 SNHLY, CDR2 FYNNEI. This CDR3 has 14 amino acids. The V end was cut by 2 bases, the J end by 5 bases, with 12 bases between.

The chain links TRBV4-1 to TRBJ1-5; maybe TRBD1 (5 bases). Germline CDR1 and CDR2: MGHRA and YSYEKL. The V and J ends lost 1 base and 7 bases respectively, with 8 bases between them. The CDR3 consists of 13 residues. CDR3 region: CASSQAQGQPQHF. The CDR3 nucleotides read TGCGCCAGCAGCCAAGCGCAGGGACAGCCCCAGCATTTT.

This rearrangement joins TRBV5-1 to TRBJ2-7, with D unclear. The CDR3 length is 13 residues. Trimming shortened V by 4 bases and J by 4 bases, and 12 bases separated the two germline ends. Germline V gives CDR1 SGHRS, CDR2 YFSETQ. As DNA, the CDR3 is TGCGCCAGCAGCATCCACGGCAAATACGAGCAGTACTTC. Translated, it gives CASSIHGKYEQYF.

The CDR3 region has the DNA TGTGCCAGCAGCCAATCCGGGACAGGTGTTCATGAGCAGTTCTTC. Protein sequence: CASSQSGTGVHEQFF. The V call is TRBV9, the J call TRBJ2-1; 8 bases fit TRBD1. The junction had 11 bases not matched to a gene; V was cut back by 4 bases and J by 8 bases. The CDR3 contains 15 residues. Germline V gene lookup returns CDR1 SGDLS and CDR2 YYNGEE.

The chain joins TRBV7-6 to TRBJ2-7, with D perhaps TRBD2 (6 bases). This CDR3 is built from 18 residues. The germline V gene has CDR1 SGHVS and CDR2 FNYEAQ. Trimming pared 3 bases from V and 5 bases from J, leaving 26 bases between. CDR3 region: CASSLTPHISGGVHEQYF. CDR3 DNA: TGTGCCAGCAGCTTGACTCCCCACATCAGCGGAGGGGTCCACGAGCAGTACTTC.

The CDR3 is CAISDPGQANEKLFF. In DNA, the CDR3 is TGTGCCATCAGTGATCCGGGACAGGCCAATGAAAAACTGTTTTTT. The chain is built from TRBV10-3 and TRBJ1-4; 8 nucleotides match TRBD1. In germline, CDR1 is ENHRY, CDR2 SYGVKD. This CDR3 spans 15 amino acids. V dropped 3 bases and J dropped 5; count of bases not matched to a gene: 5.

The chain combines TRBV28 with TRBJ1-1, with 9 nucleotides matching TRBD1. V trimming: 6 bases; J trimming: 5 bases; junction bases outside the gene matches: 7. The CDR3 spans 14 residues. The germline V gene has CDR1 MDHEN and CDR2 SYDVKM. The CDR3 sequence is CASRVQGAGTEAFF. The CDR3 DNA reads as TGTGCCAGCAGGGTACAGGGGGCCGGGACTGAAGCTTTCTTT. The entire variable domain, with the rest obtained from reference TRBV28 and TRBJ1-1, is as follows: DVKVTQSSRYLVKRTGEKVFLECVQDMDHENMFWYRQDPGLGLRLIYFSYDVKMKEKGDIPEGYSVSREKKERFSLILESASTNQTSMYLCASRVQGAGTEAFFGQGTRLTVV.

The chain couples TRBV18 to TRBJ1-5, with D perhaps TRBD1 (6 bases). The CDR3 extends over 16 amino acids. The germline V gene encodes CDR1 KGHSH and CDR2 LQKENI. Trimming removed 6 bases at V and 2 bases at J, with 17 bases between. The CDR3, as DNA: TGTGCCAGCTCTTTTGCCGGGGGCGAGGGCAATCAGCCCCAGCATTTT. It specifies CASSFAGGEGNQPQHF.

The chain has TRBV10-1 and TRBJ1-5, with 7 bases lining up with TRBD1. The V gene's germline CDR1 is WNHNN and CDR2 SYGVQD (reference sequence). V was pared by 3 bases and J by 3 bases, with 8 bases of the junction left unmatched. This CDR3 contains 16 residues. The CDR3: CASSDLRTGANQPQHF. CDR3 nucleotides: TGCGCCAGCAGTGACCTCCGGACAGGTGCCAATCAGCCCCAGCATTTT.

CDR3 sequence: CASSPSRGDLEETQYF. As DNA, the CDR3 is TGTGCCAGCAGTCCCAGCCGGGGGGACTTAGAAGAGACCCAGTACTTC. The chain combines TRBV27 with TRBJ2-5, with 7 bases that match TRBD2. The V gene's germline CDR1 is MNHEY and CDR2 SMNVEV (reference sequence). The CDR3 is 16 amino acids. With V trimmed by 5 bases and J by 3 bases, 12 bases remained unmatched.

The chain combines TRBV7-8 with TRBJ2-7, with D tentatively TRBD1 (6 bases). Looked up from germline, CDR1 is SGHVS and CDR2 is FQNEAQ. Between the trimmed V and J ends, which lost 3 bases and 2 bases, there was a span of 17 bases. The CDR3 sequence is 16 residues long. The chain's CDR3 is CASSLSFARTAYEQYF. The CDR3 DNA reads TGTGCCAGCAGCTTGAGCTTTGCAAGGACAGCCTACGAGCAGTACTTC.

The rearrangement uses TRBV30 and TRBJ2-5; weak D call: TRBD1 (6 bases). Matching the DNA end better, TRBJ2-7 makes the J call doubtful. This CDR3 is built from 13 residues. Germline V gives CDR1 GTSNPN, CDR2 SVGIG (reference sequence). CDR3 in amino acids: CACSQGSRYEQYF. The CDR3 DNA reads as TGTGCCTGTTCACAGGGATCACGCTACGAGCAGTACTTC.